These 21 T cell receptor beta chains share one sample of origin, sequenced in a study of OX40 agonist ivuxolimab in advanced cancers. Method: immunoSEQ multiplex PCR; TCRdb's copy keeps in-frame clones and lacks some. This repertoire shows roughly 100,000 clones, just under 95% found once; its top ten account for 0.26%. This material consisted of CD4+ or CD8+ T cells sorted from blood, taken in a trial of the OX40 agonist ivuxolimab. These receptors were taken from an adult with an advanced solid tumor such as melanoma, head and neck, liver or kidney cancer.

This clone was found once. This chain joins TRBV28 and TRBJ2-3, with TRBD1 as a possible D gene (5 bases). The CDR3 loop spans 16 amino acids. The germline CDR1 and CDR2 sequences are MDHEN and SYDVKM. V was cut by 4 bases and J by 3 bases, with 17 bases left in between. This CDR3 reads CASSSLFREGTDTQYF. In nucleotides, the CDR3 is TGTGCCAGCAGTTCCCTCTTCAGGGAAGGGACAGATACGCAGTATTTT.

The rearrangement uses TRBV6-5 and TRBJ2-1; 9 bases map to TRBD2. The germline gives CDR1 MNHEY, CDR2 SVGAGI. The V and J ends lost 4 bases and 4 bases, in that order; junction bases with no gene match: 2. This CDR3 comprises 14 residues. DNA for the CDR3: TGTGCCAGCAGTTGGGGACTAGCTTACAATGAGCAGTTCTTC. Translating gives CASSWGLAYNEQFF.

This chain links TRBV11-3 with TRBJ2-1, with D possibly being TRBD2 (5 bases). The CDR3 covers 12 residues. The V gene lost 6 bases and the J gene lost 5 bases, with 8 bases spanning the gap. Germline CDR1 reads SGHNT; CDR2 reads YENEEA. CDR3 sequence (DNA): TGTGCCAGCAGGGTCGGGAACAATGAGCAGTTCTTC. This gives the protein CASRVGNNEQFF.

In its sample, this clone was seen once. The rearrangement uses TRBV5-4 and TRBJ1-4; 9 bases map to TRBD1. The CDR3 sequence is 14 residues long. CDR1 is SGHNT, CDR2 YYREEE, per germline (reference sequence). V dropped 4 bases and J dropped 7; count of bases not matched to a gene: 5. CDR3 amino acids: CASSPDRGGEKLFF. CDR3 in DNA: TGTGCCAGCAGCCCGGACAGGGGAGGTGAAAAACTGTTTTTT.

The chain couples TRBV2 to TRBJ1-5; tentatively, D is TRBD1 (6 bases). There are 14 residues in the CDR3. V lost 6 bases and J 3 bases, leaving 12 bases between the germline ends. CDR1 is SNHLY, CDR2 FYNNEI, per germline. CDR3 protein: CASRENRDNQPQHF. The CDR3 coding sequence is TGTGCCAGCAGAGAAAACAGGGACAATCAGCCCCAGCATTTT.

This clone was seen just once. The rearrangement links TRBV5-1 to TRBJ2-2, with 8 bases fitting TRBD2. CDR1 is SGHRS, CDR2 YFSETQ, per germline. Trimming took 2 bases from V and 1 from J; bases not matched to a gene: 13. The CDR3 loop spans 19 amino acids. The CDR3 protein is CASSFALDSAGGNTGELFF. CDR3 nucleotide sequence: TGCGCCAGCAGCTTTGCCCTTGATAGTGCGGGAGGGAACACCGGGGAGCTGTTTTTT. Supplemented by reference TRBV5-1 and TRBJ2-2, the full variable domain reads KAGVTQTPRYLIKTRGQQVTLSCSPISGHRSVSWYQQTPGQGLQFLFEYFSETQRNKGNFPGRFSGRQFSNSRSEMNVSTLELGDSALYLCASSFALDSAGGNTGELFFGEGSRLTVL.

The rearrangement links TRBV2 to TRBJ1-3; no definite D call. Trimming removed 7 bases from V and 1 base from J, with 8 bases in between. Germline values: CDR1 SNHLY, CDR2 FYNNEI. CDR3 size: 13 residues. This chain's CDR3 is CASTADSGNTIYF. As DNA, the CDR3 is TGTGCCAGCACAGCCGATTCTGGAAACACCATATATTTT.

This chain connects TRBV2 to TRBJ2-7, with D maybe TRBD1 (5 bases). Deletions cut 4 bases from V and 3 bases from J, with 10 bases between. The CDR3 is made up of 13 amino acids. Germline loops: CDR1 SNHLY, CDR2 FYNNEI. The chain's CDR3 is CASSGTGVYEQYV. CDR3 in DNA: TGTGCCAGCAGTGGTACAGGAGTCTACGAGCAGTACGTC.

V gene TRBV7-3 combines with J gene TRBJ2-1; 14 nucleotides align to TRBD2. CDR1 and CDR2 from the germline V gene are SGHTA and FQGTGA. Trimming cost V 5 bases and J 15 bases; bases outside gene matches: 15. The CDR3 is 16 amino acids. CDR3 in amino acids: CASSPPGTSGSKLLFF. DNA of the CDR3: TGTGCCAGCAGCCCCCCGGGGACTAGCGGGAGTAAGCTTCTGTTCTTC.

CDR3 amino acids: CASSQDGPDGYTF. Written as DNA, the CDR3 is TGCGCCAGCAGCCAAGATGGTCCGGATGGCTACACCTTC. This sequence joins TRBV4-3 and TRBJ1-2; no reliable D call. The ends were cut back, 0 bases at V and 6 bases at J, with 8 bases in the middle. The CDR3 sequence is 13 residues long. Germline CDR1 LGHNA, CDR2 YSLEER.

The gene calls are TRBV7-8 and TRBJ2-1, with 11 bases lining up with TRBD2. Trimming cost V 0 bases and J 4 bases; bases outside gene matches: 5. Germline V gene data show CDR1 as SGHVS and CDR2 as FQNEAQ. The CDR3 runs 17 residues. The CDR3 coding sequence is TGTGCCAGCAGCTTAGCGCTAGCGGGGGGCCGTTACAATGAGCAGTTCTTC. Translated: CASSLALAGGRYNEQFF.

The chain uses TRBV7-6 and TRBJ1-4, with D perhaps matching TRBD1 (5 bases). Per germline, CDR1 SGHVS and CDR2 FNYEAQ. Trimming cost V 5 bases and J 8 bases, with 18 bases left between them. This CDR3 is built from 15 residues. Written as DNA, the CDR3 is TGTGCCAGCAGCAATGATCAGGGAGTAGAGGAAAAACTGTTTTTT. Protein: CASSNDQGVEEKLFF.

The chain couples TRBV6-6 to TRBJ2-1, with a possible D match to TRBD2 (6 bases). CDR3 length equals 15 residues. V lost 7 bases and J lost 0, with 13 bases in between. Germline V gives CDR1 MNHNY, CDR2 SVGAGI (reference sequence). CDR3 loop: CASIARRDSYNEQFF. The DNA for the CDR3 is TGTGCCAGCATAGCGCGGCGGGACTCCTACAATGAGCAGTTCTTC.

This rearrangement joins TRBV27 to TRBJ1-2; no reliable D call. V gave up 3 bases and J gave up 2 bases, with 16 bases separating them. This CDR3 has 16 amino acids. CDR1 and CDR2 from the germline V gene are MNHEY and SMNVEV (reference sequence). The chain's CDR3 is CASSFTSGPENYGYTF. CDR3 sequence (DNA): TGTGCCAGCAGTTTTACCTCCGGGCCAGAGAACTATGGCTACACCTTC.

The CDR3 loop is CAISPAGATDTQYF. CDR3 in DNA: TGTGCCATCAGTCCAGCGGGGGCCACAGATACGCAGTATTTT. This chain connects TRBV10-3 to TRBJ2-3; TRBD2 matches at 8 bases. Germline loops: CDR1 ENHRY, CDR2 SYGVKD. V gave up 5 bases and J gave up 2 bases; unmatched junction bases: 3. The CDR3 consists of 14 residues.

This sequence joins TRBV19 and TRBJ2-3; 13 bases fit TRBD2. The CDR3 totals 17 residues. Trimming removed 3 bases from V and 5 bases from J; junction bases left unmatched: 8. CDR1 and CDR2 (germline): LNHDA, SQIVND (reference sequence). CDR3 coding DNA: TGTGCCAGTAGTATTCTCGGACTAGCGGGGGTGGGAGATACGCAGTATTTT. Residues: CASSILGLAGVGDTQYF.

The rearrangement joins TRBV7-6 to TRBJ1-4; 8 bases match TRBD1. V was clipped by 2 bases and J by 8 bases; unmatched bases: 10. This CDR3 is built from 16 residues. From germline, CDR1 is SGHVS and CDR2 FNYEAQ. As DNA, the CDR3 is TGTGCCAGCAGCTTAACGGCAGGGGGCTTGGGGGAAAAACTGTTTTTT. Translated, it gives CASSLTAGGLGEKLFF. The whole variable domain, filled in from reference TRBV7-6 and TRBJ1-4, reads GAGVSQSPRYKVTKRGQDVALRCDPISGHVSLYWYRQALGQGPEFLTYFNYEAQQDKSGLPNDRFSAERPEGSISTLTIQRTEQRDSAMYRCASSLTAGGLGEKLFFGSGTQLSVL.

With respect to this clone: This sample also contains other DNA sequences that code for the same CDR3. V usage is TRBV28 and J usage is TRBJ1-3; D gene uncertain. This CDR3 region has 11 residues. Germline CDR1 and CDR2: MDHEN and SYDVKM. The germline V and J ends were trimmed by 6 bases and 5 bases, with 5 bases remaining between them. The CDR3 bases are TGTGCCAGCAGCTCCCGAAACACCATATATTTT. Translation: CASSSRNTIYF.

The chain couples TRBV19 to TRBJ1-5; D is unresolved. Germline V gene lookup returns CDR1 LNHDA and CDR2 SQIVND (reference sequence). This CDR3 comprises 14 residues. With 1 base removed from V and 2 bases from J, the gap between germline ends came to 6 bases. This CDR3 reads CASSIGWGNQPQHF. The DNA of the CDR3 is TGTGCCAGTAGTATAGGTTGGGGCAATCAGCCCCAGCATTTT.

This CDR3 reads CASSRDRGQETQYF. CDR3 sequence (DNA): TGTGCCAGCAGCCGGGACAGGGGCCAAGAGACCCAGTACTTC. V gene TRBV7-9 combines with J gene TRBJ2-5, with 10 bases identical to TRBD1. The CDR3 contains 14 residues. The V gene end was trimmed by 5 bases and the J gene end by 1 base; junction bases not matched to a gene: 1. Germline values: CDR1 SEHNR, CDR2 FQNEAQ (reference sequence).

V is TRBV28 and J is TRBJ1-2; D is possibly TRBD1 (6 bases). The length of the CDR3 is 14 residues. Trimming shortened V by 2 bases and J by 5 bases, and 12 bases separated the two germline ends. Looked up from germline, CDR1 is MDHEN and CDR2 is SYDVKM. The CDR3 sequence is CASSLGDRRYGYTF. The CDR3, as DNA: TGTGCCAGCAGTTTAGGCGACAGGAGGTATGGCTACACCTTC.